This T cell receptor beta chain was profiled in a study of blood T cell repertoires in COVID-19 (dated by TCRdb to about 2020). As for the study more broadly: Samples from collaborators originated in the United States, Italy and Spain and spanned both the acute and convalescent phases of COVID-19. The prospective study material was composed of cDNA or gDNA derived from T cells, B-cell-depleted T cells, or PBMCs. The dataset comprised deeply sampled blood TCRbeta repertoires from subjects exposed to, actively infected with, or recovered from COVID-19. The repertoires were released in a freely available public database intended as a resource for research on the immune response to SARS-CoV-2. The samples were drawn from the first 160 participants of the ongoing ImmuneRACE study and from 1,254 subjects provided by 6 global collaborators. A de-identified subject ID, COVID-19 status, age in years and sex were almost always included in the sample metadata. HLA class I and class II types, where available, came from metadata supplied by the sample provider rather than from assay-based typing.

CDR1 MDHEN and CDR2 SYDVKM are derived from the germline V gene. V is clipped by 5 bases and J by 2 bases, and the sequence between their germline boundaries is 18 bases long. The CDR3 sequence holds 16 residues, the cysteine and phenylalanine included. Of the read, only the CDR3 DNA is kept; its 48 bases are in frame from base 1. Points on this clone: Its antigen is not yet known. The sample holds no much larger clone one base away, and base qualities are not on file.

TCRbeta CDR3 regions were amplified from genomic DNA by means of the immunoSEQ Assay, a bias-controlled multiplex PCR. The published analysis was carried out like this. Nucleated cell counts per sample were estimated from amplification of reference gene primers within the assay. To quantify the absolute abundance of each unique TCRbeta CDR3 rearrangement, sequence reads were collapsed and filtered. For each sample, productive Simpson clonality was calculated as the square root of Simpson's diversity index over productive rearrangements. TCRdb provides this immuneACCESS table in a form limited to in-frame rearrangements. Some clones are lacking; in checked studies, under half of them reflect an unresolved V gene, and why the rest are absent is not known. V, J and clone size reflect that table, while D and trimming were determined from the DNA. The table for this sample lists hundreds of thousands of clones; 75% to 90% of them were counted only once. 1.1% of the sample belongs to the ten largest clones.

Study-wide findings and limitations: The quantity of clinical and demographic metadata differed by source and by participant and was supplied without curation.

In the prospective study, participants were 18 to 89 years old, resided in 24 geographic areas of the United States, and were enrolled through a virtual design. In the prospective study, participants were assigned to cohorts based on the clinical history participants reported in a screening survey and a study questionnaire. For ImmuneRACE Cohort 3, a participant was defined as recovered based on two consecutive negative NP/OP PCR tests, clearance by a healthcare professional, or resolution of symptoms. In the prospective study, mobile phlebotomists collected whole blood, serum and a nasopharyngeal or oropharyngeal swab from each participant. Participants in the prospective study had the option to provide additional blood draws and questionnaires over a roughly 2-month period. Before DNA extraction, prospective study blood samples were shipped either frozen or at room temperature.

Material: PBMCs or T cells enriched from blood (not recorded which). The sequence was obtained from a man aged 30-40 years who had recovered from COVID-19. The V and J segments used are TRBV28 and TRBJ1-1; the best D guess is TRBD1, with 5 bases matching. The CDR3 region: CASSSGTPVDNTEAFF. The sequence in DNA is TGTGCCAGCAGTAGCGGGACCCCGGTCGACAACACTGAAGCTTTCTTT.